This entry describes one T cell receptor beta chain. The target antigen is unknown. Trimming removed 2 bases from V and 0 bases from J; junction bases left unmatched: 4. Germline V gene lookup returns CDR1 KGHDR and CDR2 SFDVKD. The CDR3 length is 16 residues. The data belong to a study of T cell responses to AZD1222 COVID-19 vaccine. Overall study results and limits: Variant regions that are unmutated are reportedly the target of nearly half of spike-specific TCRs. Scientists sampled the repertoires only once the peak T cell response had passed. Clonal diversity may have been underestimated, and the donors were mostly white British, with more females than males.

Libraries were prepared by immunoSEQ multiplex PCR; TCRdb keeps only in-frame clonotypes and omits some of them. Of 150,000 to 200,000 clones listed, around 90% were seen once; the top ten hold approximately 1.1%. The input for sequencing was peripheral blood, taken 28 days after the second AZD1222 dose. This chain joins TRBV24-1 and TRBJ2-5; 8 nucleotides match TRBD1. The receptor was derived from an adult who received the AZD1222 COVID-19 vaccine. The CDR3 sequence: CATSDSTTGDQETQYF. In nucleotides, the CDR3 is TGTGCCACCAGTGATTCGACGACAGGGGACCAAGAGACCCAGTACTTC.